This is a list of T cell receptor beta chains from one sample in a study of T cells after yellow fever vaccination. TCRdb recomputed calls from the 5' RACE reads with MiXCR, one row per CDR3 protein. The sample lists approximately 120,000 distinct CDR3 sequences; over 12% were seen once. Material: CD8+ T cells sorted from PBMCs, obtained 5 days after the yellow fever booster vaccination. The receptors were sampled from a man between 18 and 35 years old who received the YFV17D yellow fever vaccine. CDR3s include the opening cysteine and the closing phenylalanine or tryptophan. A D gene is named only where the DNA matches it firmly. Size is omitted from some rows. Given values are once, few, many or a class for expanded clones.

d_call	v_call	clone_size	j_call	cdr3_length	cdr3_aa	cdr3_nt
.	TRBV12-3/TRBV12-4	many	TRBJ1-5	15	CASRTRGVGNQPQHF	TGTGCCAGCAGAACCAGGGGTGTCGGCAATCAGCCCCAGCATTTT
.	TRBV5-1	.	TRBJ1-1	16	CASSRMGGARETEAFF	TGCGCCAGCAGCCGCATGGGGGGGGCGCGAGAAACTGAAGCTTTCTTT
.	TRBV10-3	.	TRBJ2-6	18	CAIKTLDIHPDGANVLTF	TGTGCCATCAAGACCTTGGACATCCACCCCGATGGGGCCAACGTCCTGACTTTC
TRBD1	TRBV7-6	few	TRBJ1-1	15	CASSSSTGNNAEAFF	TGTGCCAGCAGCTCGTCGACAGGGAATAACGCTGAAGCTTTCTTT
.	TRBV4-1	few	TRBJ1-5	18	CASSPGGDGGYSNQPQHF	TGCGCCAGCAGCCCCGGGGGTGATGGGGGTTATAGCAATCAGCCCCAGCATTTT
.	TRBV3-1	few	TRBJ2-7	12	CASGIGGNEQYF	TGTGCCAGCGGAATTGGGGGAAACGAGCAGTACTTC
.	TRBV4-2	.	TRBJ2-7	16	CASSQVGVDPAYEQYF	TGTGCCAGCAGCCAAGTGGGGGTTGACCCGGCCTACGAGCAGTACTTC
TRBD2	TRBV7-2	.	TRBJ2-1	19	CASSPVERLAGGLDSWQFF	TGTGCCAGCTCGCCCGTCGAGAGACTAGCGGGGGGACTCGACTCCTGGCAGTTCTTC
.	TRBV5-1	.	TRBJ2-7	13	CASSLGVPPGQYF	TGCGCCAGCAGCTTGGGGGTGCCGCCAGGGCAGTACTTC
.	TRBV19	many	TRBJ2-7	13	CATQDTNGYEQYF	TGTGCCACCCAAGACACCAACGGCTACGAGCAGTACTTC
TRBD1	TRBV5-1	.	TRBJ2-5	14	CASRDRGHVETQYF	TGCGCCAGCAGAGATAGGGGGCATGTAGAGACCCAGTACTTC
TRBD2	TRBV7-2	.	TRBJ2-3	16	CASSLRLAGITDTQYF	TGTGCCAGCAGCCTTAGACTAGCGGGGATCACAGATACGCAGTATTTT
TRBD1	TRBV7-9	.	TRBJ1-6	16	CASSPVPGGMSSPLHF	TGTGCCAGCAGCCCCGTCCCAGGGGGTATGTCTTCACCCCTCCACTTT
TRBD1	TRBV7-9	few	TRBJ2-4	17	CASSFISPDRSKNIQYF	TGTGCCAGCAGCTTTATATCCCCGGACAGGAGCAAAAACATTCAGTACTTC
.	TRBV4-3	.	TRBJ1-2	16	CASSQESAVINYGYTF	TGCGCCAGCAGCCAAGAATCAGCAGTCATAAACTATGGCTACACCTTC
.	TRBV20-1	.	TRBJ2-3	10	CSATWDTQYF	TGCAGTGCCACCTGGGATACGCAGTATTTT
.	TRBV7-3	few	TRBJ1-2	15	CASSVTVGGLDGYTF	TGTGCCAGCAGCGTTACGGTTGGGGGCTTGGATGGCTACACCTTC
.	TRBV20-1	.	TRBJ2-1	15	CSARGLRDGNNEQFF	TGCAGTGCTAGAGGGCTACGGGACGGAAACAATGAGCAGTTCTTC
.	TRBV7-2	many	TRBJ1-3	14	CASSLVRAGNTIYF	TGTGCCAGCAGCTTAGTCCGGGCTGGAAACACCATATATTTT
TRBD1	TRBV7-9	few	TRBJ2-7	12	CASSRQGYEQYF	TGTGCCAGCAGTAGACAGGGCTACGAGCAGTACTTC
TRBD1	TRBV19	.	TRBJ2-2	13	CASSHRGIGELFF	TGTGCCAGTAGCCACAGGGGAATCGGGGAGCTGTTTTTT
.	TRBV20-1	.	TRBJ1-5	15	CSAREDRRGNQPQHF	TGCAGTGCTAGAGAAGACAGGCGCGGCAATCAGCCCCAGCATTTT
.	TRBV29-1	.	TRBJ2-1	14	CSGEIGQGYNEQFF	TGCAGCGGAGAAATTGGCCAGGGGTACAATGAGCAGTTCTTC
TRBD2	TRBV7-8	.	TRBJ2-3	16	CASSPTTSGFLYTQYF	TGTGCCAGCAGCCCGACGACTAGCGGTTTTTTGTATACGCAGTATTTT